Listed below are T cell receptor beta chains from one sample, sequenced in a study of CD8+ T cells in alopecia areata. The data were produced by immunoSEQ multiplex PCR, yet TCRdb's version contains in-frame clones alone and is incomplete. The sample lists 110,000 or so clones, roughly 50% occurring once. Sample: CD8+ T cells sorted from blood, taken at week 4, from a patient treated with tofacitinib. The source of these receptors is a human donor with alopecia areata. The CDR3 runs from the conserved cysteine through the conserved F or W. A D gene is named only where the DNA matches it firmly. Clone size, where shown, is once, few, many, or a class for clones that have expanded.

D gene | J gene | clone size | V gene | CDR3 DNA | CDR3 protein
- | TRBJ1-1 | - | TRBV25-1 | TGTGCCAGCAGCGTATCCGGGACCTTAGCGGCTGAAGCTTTCTTT | CASSVSGTLAAEAFF
- | TRBJ1-2 | - | TRBV5-1 | TGCGCCAGCAGCGGCAACACCAACTATGGCTACACCTTC | CASSGNTNYGYTF
- | TRBJ2-2 | - | TRBV12-5 | TGTGCTAGTGAACCGGATCGCGAGGGGAACACCGGGGAGCTGTTTTTT | CASEPDREGNTGELFF
- | TRBJ2-6 | - | TRBV7-2 | TGTGCCAGCCGGAGCTCTGGGGCCAACGTCCTGACTTTC | CASRSSGANVLTF
- | TRBJ2-1 | - | TRBV19 | TGTGCCAGTAGTATAGGAGGAGGGAATGAGCAGTTCTTC | CASSIGGGNEQFF
- | TRBJ1-5 | - | TRBV19 | TGTGCCAGTAGTACAGAAGGGAATCAGCCCCAGCATTTT | CASSTEGNQPQHF
- | TRBJ2-5 | few | TRBV12-5 | TGTGCTAGTGGTTTTAGCCTCCCGGAGACCCAGTACTTC | CASGFSLPETQYF
- | TRBJ2-1 | few | TRBV29-1 | TGCAGCGGTGAGGTTTGGGGCGATGAGCAGTTCTTC | CSGEVWGDEQFF
- | TRBJ2-7 | few | TRBV7-8 | TGTGCCAGCAGCGCGTCCGGGACATCAAGCCACTACGAGCAGTACTTC | CASSASGTSSHYEQYF
- | TRBJ2-7 | - | TRBV29-1 | TGCAGCGTTGCGAGCGGGTCCGAGCAGTACTTC | CSVASGSEQYF
- | TRBJ1-1 | - | TRBV30 | TGTGCCTGGAGCAAAGATGGGCAGACTGAAGCTTTCTTT | CAWSKDGQTEAFF
- | TRBJ1-6 | - | TRBV5-1 | TGCGCCAGCAGCTTGGAACAGGGATCACCCCTCCACTTT | CASSLEQGSPLHF
- | TRBJ1-2 | once | TRBV14 | TGTGCCAGCAGCCAAGATCACAGCTCGGCCTATGGCTACACCTTC | CASSQDHSSAYGYTF
- | TRBJ2-2 | - | TRBV25-1 | TGTGCCAGCAGTGGGCAGTGGAACACCGGGGAGCTGTTTTTT | CASSGQWNTGELFF
- | TRBJ2-5 | - | TRBV27 | TGTGCCAGCAGACCTCTAGGGGAACCTCAAGAGACCCAGTACTTC | CASRPLGEPQETQYF
TRBD1 | TRBJ1-2 | - | TRBV29-1 | TGCAGCGTTGCCGAAACCGGGACAGCTTCTAACTATGGCTACACCTTC | CSVAETGTASNYGYTF
- | TRBJ2-3 | - | TRBV4-1 | TGCGCCAGCAGCCAAGGGGTAGGCACAGATACGCAGTATTTT | CASSQGVGTDTQYF
- | TRBJ1-2 | - | TRBV30 | TGTGCCTGGAGTGTAGTAGTGAGGGACCCGATGAGGAACACCTTC | CAWSVVVRDPMRNTF
- | TRBJ2-3 | - | TRBV9 | TGTGCCAGCAGCTCCCGAGAGGGCGAGTGGGCGCAGTATTTT | CASSSREGEWAQYF
- | TRBJ2-5 | - | TRBV9 | TGTGCCAGCAGCGTAGCGGGGGCCCACCAAGAGACCCAGTACTTC | CASSVAGAHQETQYF
- | TRBJ1-1 | - | TRBV30 | TGTGCCTGGAGTGCGACAGGATCCACTGAAGCTTTCTTT | CAWSATGSTEAFF
- | TRBJ2-3 | - | TRBV5-6 | TGTGCCAGCAGTCCCCGCACGGGGCGAGATACGCAGTATTTT | CASSPRTGRDTQYF
TRBD1 | TRBJ2-7 | - | TRBV9 | TGTGCCAGCAGCGTAGGACAGGGATTCGCCTACGAGCAGTACTTC | CASSVGQGFAYEQYF
- | TRBJ1-5 | - | TRBV30 | TGTGCCGGGATGTCCCATCGGGGACCTTGGGGACAGCCCCAGCATTTT | CAGMSHRGPWGQPQHF
TRBD1 | TRBJ2-7 | - | TRBV25-1 | TGTGCCAGCAGTGAACTTGGACAGGGGTCCGAGCAGTACTTC | CASSELGQGSEQYF
TRBD1 | TRBJ2-1 | - | TRBV5-6 | TGTGCCTCCGGGGCAGGGGGAAACAATGAGCAGTTCTTC | CASGAGGNNEQFF
TRBD1 | TRBJ2-7 | - | TRBV15 | TGTGCCACCTCCCTGGACAGGGGGCTCTACGAGCAGTACTTC | CATSLDRGLYEQYF
- | TRBJ2-1 | - | TRBV4-2 | TGTGCCAGCAGCCCCTCGGGGGGCAACACGAATGAGCAGTTCTTC | CASSPSGGNTNEQFF
- | TRBJ2-5 | - | TRBV30 | TGTGCCTGGAGTGTAGAGATTCTGATGGAGACCCAGTACTTC | CAWSVEILMETQYF
- | TRBJ2-5 | once | TRBV15 | TGTGCCACCAGCAGAGCCGGGGCCCCGGTAATGACCCAGTACTTC | CATSRAGAPVMTQYF
- | TRBJ2-7 | few | TRBV5-1 | TGCGCCAGCAGCTTGGAAGGCGACGAGCAGTACTTC | CASSLEGDEQYF
TRBD1 | TRBJ1-1 | once | TRBV6-5 | TGTGCCAGCAGTGCGCAGGGGGGCACTGAAGCTTTCTTT | CASSAQGGTEAFF
- | TRBJ1-2 | many | TRBV6-1 | TGTGCCAGCAGTGAAGGGCCTGGTGATAACTATGGCTACACCTTC | CASSEGPGDNYGYTF
- | TRBJ2-2 | once | TRBV7-9 | TGTGCCAGCAGCTTTACGATCAAGGGGGGACCGAACACCGGGGAGCTGTTTTTT | CASSFTIKGGPNTGELFF
- | TRBJ2-3 | - | TRBV7-9 | TGTGCCAGCAGTCCCCGGGGTCCGACAGATACGCAGTATTTT | CASSPRGPTDTQYF
TRBD1 | TRBJ1-2 | once | TRBV29-1 | TGCAGCGCCCTCAATACAGGGGTGGATGGCTACACCTTC | CSALNTGVDGYTF
- | TRBJ1-2 | - | TRBV30 | TGTGCCTGGAGTCTAAGTGGGGAAAATGGCTACACCTTC | CAWSLSGENGYTF
- | TRBJ2-2 | - | TRBV27 | TGTGCCACCTGGACAGACAACACCGGGGAGCTGTTTTTT | CATWTDNTGELFF
- | TRBJ2-1 | few | TRBV28 | TGTGCCAGCAGTTTGGTGGACAGTGGCTACAATGAGCAGTTCTTC | CASSLVDSGYNEQFF
- | TRBJ2-7 | - | TRBV4-2 | TGTGCCAGCAGCCAGCCGGCCGCAGTTTACGAGCAGTACTTC | CASSQPAAVYEQYF
- | TRBJ1-1 | - | TRBV29-1 | TGCAGCGTTGGAGAGGGGGTCCAGAACACTGAAGCTTTCTTT | CSVGEGVQNTEAFF